These 21 T cell receptor beta chains were sequenced from one sample in a study of OX40 agonist ivuxolimab in advanced cancers. Repertoires were generated with immunoSEQ multiplex PCR, while TCRdb's copy carries only in-frame clones and drops some. This sample yields tens of thousands of clones, of which 70% to 90% are seen a single time; approximately 0.26% belongs to the top ten. Here the sequenced sample was CD4+ or CD8+ T cells sorted from blood, taken in a trial of the OX40 agonist ivuxolimab. The origin of the receptors is an adult with an advanced solid tumor such as melanoma, head and neck, liver or kidney cancer.

The sample holds one count of this clone. Here the CDR3 reads CASSLEGGSRGYTF. For the CDR3, the DNA is TGCGCCAGCAGCTTGGAAGGAGGTTCGAGGGGCTACACCTTC. The gene calls are TRBV5-1 and TRBJ1-2; D remains unclear. Germline loops: CDR1 SGHRS, CDR2 YFSETQ. There are 14 residues in the CDR3. Trimming left V 0 bases short and J 8 bases short, with 14 bases between.

CDR3 amino acids: CASSIARGDYEQYF. The CDR3 DNA sequence: TGTGCCAGTAGTATAGCGAGGGGGGACTACGAGCAGTACTTC. The chain carries TRBV19 and TRBJ2-7, with D possibly called TRBD1 or TRBD2 (6 bases each). This CDR3 has 14 amino acids. V shed 1 base and J shed 3 bases, with 10 bases lying between them. Germline V CDR1 and CDR2: LNHDA, SQIVND (reference sequence).

The chain combines TRBV7-2 with TRBJ2-5; maybe TRBD1 (5 bases). This CDR3 is 15 amino acids long. Germline assignment: CDR1 SGHTA and CDR2 FQGNSA. V was cut by 3 bases and J by 5 bases, with 16 bases left in between. The CDR3 DNA sequence: TGTGCCAGCAGCTTTCAGGGCGCGAGAAGGGAGACCCAGTACTTC. Translated, it gives CASSFQGARRETQYF. Full variable domain (outside the CDR3, taken from reference TRBV7-2 and TRBJ2-5): GAGVSQSPSNKVTEKGKDVELRCDPISGHTALYWYRQSLGQGLEFLIYFQGNSAPDKSGLPSDRFSAERTGGSVSTLTIQRTQQEDSAVYLCASSFQGARRETQYFGPGTRLLVL.

The V gene is TRBV2, the J gene TRBJ1-1; D is possibly TRBD1 (5 bases). The CDR3 sequence is 17 residues long. V was trimmed by 6 bases and J by 5 bases, leaving 25 bases between them. The germline CDR1 and CDR2 sequences are SNHLY and FYNNEI. The CDR3, as DNA: TGTGCCAGCAGGCCAGAGTCCGTAGGTCAGGGATGGACTGAAGCTTTCTTT. Translated, it gives CASRPESVGQGWTEAFF.

This clone was counted between two and nine times. The gene calls are TRBV5-1 and TRBJ2-7; D possibly corresponds to TRBD2 (6 bases). Germline-derived CDR1 and CDR2 are SGHRS and YFSETQ. Trimming stripped 4 bases from V and 1 base from J, with 24 bases between. The CDR3 covers 18 residues. The CDR3 nucleotides are TGCGCCAGCAGCATACGCGGGACTCCCAACATCCTTTCCTACGAGCAGTACTTC. Its translation: CASSIRGTPNILSYEQYF.

The rearrangement uses TRBV19 and TRBJ2-3; 11 bases agree with TRBD2. V was clipped by 6 bases and J by 7 bases; unmatched bases: 6. The CDR3 contains 14 residues. Germline CDR1 is LNHDA and CDR2 is SQIVND (reference sequence). The CDR3 DNA is TGTGCCAGTAGACTAGCGGGGGACCAAAATACGCAGTATTTT. It codes for CASRLAGDQNTQYF.

This sequence joins TRBV9 and TRBJ2-3; 10 bases map to TRBD1. The CDR3 is 16 amino acids. V lost 2 bases to trimming and J lost 4 bases; unmatched junction nucleotides: 7. From germline, CDR1 is SGDLS and CDR2 YYNGEE. The DNA of the CDR3 is TGTGCCAGCAGCGTTCGACAGGGGGCATTGGCAGATACGCAGTATTTT. As protein: CASSVRQGALADTQYF.

This chain links TRBV15 with TRBJ2-5, with 7 bases matching TRBD1. There are 15 residues in the CDR3. The V gene end was trimmed by 0 bases and the J gene end by 5 bases; junction bases not matched to a gene: 6. Germline-derived CDR1 and CDR2 are LNHNV and YYDKDF (reference sequence). CDR3: CATSRDPDREETQYF. CDR3 sequence (DNA): TGTGCCACCAGCAGAGATCCTGACAGGGAGGAGACCCAGTACTTC.

The chain combines TRBV6-4 with TRBJ2-2; 9 nucleotides align to TRBD1. The CDR3 has 16 amino acids. The trim removed 2 bases at V and 5 bases at J, leaving 6 bases unmatched. From germline, CDR1 is MRHNA and CDR2 SNTAGT. Written as DNA, the CDR3 is TGTGCCAGCAGTGACCGTACAGGGGGCGCGACCGGGGAGCTGTTTTTT. Translation gives CASSDRTGGATGELFF.

The J gene is TRBJ1-6, the V gene TRBV2, with TRBD1 as a possible D gene (5 bases). This CDR3 has 16 residues. Trimming removed 2 bases from V and 7 bases from J, with 15 bases in between. The germline gives CDR1 SNHLY, CDR2 FYNNEI. In nucleotides, the CDR3 is TGTGCCAGCAGTGAACAACAGCGGGGCTTCAATTCACCCCTCCACTTT. This encodes CASSEQQRGFNSPLHF.

The chain employs TRBV28 and TRBJ2-7; D is uncertain. The V gene lost 8 bases and the J gene lost 9 bases, with 17 bases spanning the gap. Per the germline V gene, CDR1 is MDHEN and CDR2 is SYDVKM. The CDR3 spans 12 residues. The CDR3 DNA follows: TGTGCCAGCGGGCGCACCCCGTCAGGGCAGTACTTC. Translated, it gives CASGRTPSGQYF.

The chain recombines TRBV27 with TRBJ2-3, with TRBD1 matching 12 bases. The junction had 22 bases not matched to a gene; V was cut back by 9 bases and J by 3 bases. From germline, CDR1 is MNHEY and CDR2 SMNVEV (reference sequence). CDR3 length equals 20 residues. The CDR3 loop reads CASARAAFLGQGARTDTQYF. As DNA, the CDR3 is TGTGCCAGTGCAAGAGCCGCGTTCCTGGGACAGGGGGCGAGGACAGATACGCAGTATTTT.

The genes are TRBV28 and TRBJ1-3, with D maybe TRBD1 (5 bases). The CDR3 is 17 residues long. Germline V lookup: CDR1 MDHEN, CDR2 SYDVKM. Trimming took 5 bases from V and 1 from J, leaving 18 bases between them. CDR3 protein: CASSLTPRRASGNTIYF. CDR3 DNA sequence: TGTGCCAGCAGTCTAACCCCTCGCAGGGCTTCTGGAAACACCATATATTTT.

The V and J genes are TRBV10-2 and TRBJ1-2; D not certain. This CDR3 is 13 amino acids long. The V end lost 6 bases, the J end lost 2 bases, and 10 bases lay between the germline ends. The germline V gene has CDR1 WSHSY and CDR2 SAAADI. CDR3 sequence: CASSGVLNYGYTF. As DNA, the CDR3 is TGCGCCAGCAGCGGGGTACTAAACTATGGCTACACCTTC.

For this clone: Other DNA variants within this sample encode the same CDR3. The rearrangement joins TRBV11-2 to TRBJ2-3; 8 nucleotides align to TRBD1. The CDR3 totals 15 residues. CDR1 is SGHAT and CDR2 is FQNNGV in the germline V gene. V was clipped by 1 base and J by 3 bases; unmatched bases: 3. The CDR3 loop is CASSLAGGGTDTQYF. Written as DNA, the CDR3 is TGTGCCAGCAGCTTAGCAGGGGGCGGAACAGATACGCAGTATTTT.

This clone has more than one count but fewer than ten. The genes are TRBV14 and TRBJ2-1, with D possibly matching TRBD1 (6 bases). Germline values: CDR1 SGHDN, CDR2 FVKESK. This CDR3 is 15 amino acids long. Trimming shortened V by 2 bases and J by 12 bases, and 20 bases separated the two germline ends. CDR3 sequence: CASSQSLGQIPRQFF. CDR3 DNA sequence: TGTGCCAGCAGCCAATCTCTCGGACAGATCCCCCGGCAGTTCTTC.

This chain joins TRBV5-1 and TRBJ2-5; 10 bases line up with TRBD2. V lost 4 bases, J lost 1 base, and 13 bases stayed unmatched. Germline-derived CDR1 and CDR2 are SGHRS and YFSETQ. The CDR3 is 18 amino acids. Here the CDR3 reads CASSPASGGHVLQETQYF. The DNA of the CDR3 is TGCGCCAGCAGCCCCGCTAGCGGGGGCCACGTACTCCAAGAGACCCAGTACTTC.

The rearrangement links TRBV2 to TRBJ1-6; D might be TRBD1 (6 bases). CDR3 size: 17 residues. V was pared by 5 bases and J by 10 bases, with 24 bases between. CDR1 and CDR2 (germline): SNHLY, FYNNEI. The CDR3 DNA reads TGTGCCAGCAGTAGATATTCCGGGGCAACAGGGCGGTCACCCCTCCACTTT. This encodes CASSRYSGATGRSPLHF.

This chain connects TRBV11-2 to TRBJ2-7; D not certain. Germline assignment: CDR1 SGHAT and CDR2 FQNNGV. With 1 base removed from V and 5 bases from J, the gap between germline ends came to 6 bases. This CDR3 region has 12 residues. The CDR3 DNA sequence: TGTGCCAGCAGCTTAGGGTTCGACGAGCAGTACTTC. Amino acids: CASSLGFDEQYF.

The J gene is TRBJ2-2, the V gene TRBV27, with D perhaps TRBD1 (6 bases). CDR1 and CDR2 from the germline V gene are MNHEY and SMNVEV (reference sequence). The CDR3 runs 16 residues. V lost 5 bases and J lost 4, with 17 bases in between. The CDR3 coding sequence is TGTGCCAGCAGTGCCTCGGGACAAGTAACCACCGGGGAGCTGTTTTTT. Its translation: CASSASGQVTTGELFF.

The chain is built from TRBV5-8 and TRBJ2-5; D is unclear. There are 15 residues in the CDR3. Germline values: CDR1 SGHTS, CDR2 YDEGEE. V was clipped by 2 bases and J by 4 bases, with 15 bases between them. The CDR3 here is CASSFSSGLLETQYF. CDR3 DNA sequence: TGTGCCAGCAGCTTTAGTTCAGGTTTACTAGAGACCCAGTACTTC. The variable domain in full, with the rest retrieved from reference TRBV5-8 and TRBJ2-5, is EAGVTQSPTHLIKTRGQQATLRCSPISGHTSVYWYQQALGLGLQFLLWYDEGEERNRGNFPPRFSGRQFPNYSSELNVNALELEDSALYLCASSFSSGLLETQYFGPGTRLLVL.